These T cell receptor beta chains were read from a single sample in a study of blood T cell repertoires in COVID-19. Sequencing was performed with immunoSEQ multiplex PCR; in TCRdb, only in-frame clones are kept and a portion is missing. The table shows some 200,000 clones, with 85% to 90% occurring only once. Sequenced material: peripheral blood. The source is a man aged 80 or over with acute or convalescent COVID-19. CDR3s include the opening cysteine and the closing phenylalanine or tryptophan. Clone size is stated in some rows and not others, as once, few, many or a class when expanded.

clone_size v_call cdr3_aa
NA TRBV3-1/TRBV3-2 CASSQLIVNSELFF
NA TRBV29-1 CSVDRSNTEAFF
few TRBV7-3 CASVPEYNEQFF
NA TRBV28 CASSSGRLSGFTEQYF
NA TRBV11-2 CASSPSGGTYNEQFF
NA TRBV5-1 CASSLDGTGGNGYTF
once TRBV19 CASSRSDTEAFF
NA TRBV4-2 CASSQVAGDSYNEQFF
NA TRBV16 CASSPGSTDTQYF
NA TRBV5-1 CASSLGGTSGSLQYF
NA TRBV9 CASSVATSGGTDTQYF
NA TRBV5-1 CASSTGGNYGYTF
NA TRBV15 CATSMEQGTGELFF
NA TRBV28 CASSLSVSKQGGLSHEQYF
NA TRBV19 CASSSPQAGGRLDTQYF
NA TRBV7-3 CASSLDGGPNQPQHF
once TRBV28 CASSFRGGRAIEQFF
NA TRBV19 CASSIRGSTEAFF
NA TRBV27 CASRPPGQSYYEQYF
NA TRBV9 CASSPQFGREQFF
NA TRBV18 CASSPPGQTYYGYTF
NA TRBV19 CASRRGITGELFF
NA TRBV5-6 CASSTGQLRADTQYF
NA TRBV19 CASSMQNSGNTIYF
few TRBV5-1 CASSPRTGPDGYTF
NA TRBV28 CASSFRTGVNSPLHF
NA TRBV6-5 CASSYSERQPGELFF
NA TRBV27 CASSLGTGVLNTEAFF
NA TRBV27 CASSGTVNTEAFF
NA TRBV3-1/TRBV3-2 CASSQGQGGYGYTF
NA TRBV7-9 CASSLTTGFSTDTQYF
NA TRBV12-3/TRBV12-4 CASSFDGRSEQFF